A single sample gave rise to the 29 T cell receptor beta chains below, sequenced in a study of OX40 agonist ivuxolimab in advanced cancers. The library was prepared using the immunoSEQ multiplex PCR assay. TCRdb limited this immuneACCESS table to in-frame rearrangements with V and J called. A share of clones is missing; checked studies link under half to unresolved V genes, and the rest is unexplained. The sample table contains 90,000 to 100,000 clones; only one count was recorded for roughly 90% of them. Clones ranked in the top ten supply more than 0.15% of the sample. Sequences were derived from CD4+ or CD8+ T cells sorted from blood, sampled in a trial of the OX40 agonist ivuxolimab. These TCRs come from an adult with an advanced solid tumor such as melanoma, head and neck, liver or kidney cancer.

J is TRBJ1-2 and V is TRBV5-8, with TRBD1 matching over 7 bases. There are 15 residues in the CDR3. Trimming cost V 4 bases and J 2 bases; bases outside gene matches: 8. Germline-derived CDR1 and CDR2 are SGHTS and YDEGEE. Written as DNA, the CDR3 is TGTGCCAGCAGCCGGACAGGTGGCGAGAACTATGGCTACACCTTC. It is translated as CASSRTGGENYGYTF. Filled out from reference TRBV5-8 and TRBJ1-2, the complete variable domain reads EAGVTQSPTHLIKTRGQQATLRCSPISGHTSVYWYQQALGLGLQFLLWYDEGEERNRGNFPPRFSGRQFPNYSSELNVNALELEDSALYLCASSRTGGENYGYTFGSGTRLTVV.

The V gene is TRBV13, the J gene TRBJ2-3; D is ambiguous. Germline values: CDR1 PRHDT, CDR2 FYEKMQ (reference sequence). The CDR3 contains 15 residues. V gave up 1 base and J gave up 3 bases, with 11 bases separating them. CDR3 in amino acids: CASSLVGSLTDTQYF. The CDR3 nucleotides read TGTGCCAGCAGCTTAGTAGGATCTTTGACAGATACGCAGTATTTT. Variable domain in full (rest from reference TRBV13 and TRBJ2-3): AAGVIQSPRHLIKEKRETATLKCYPIPRHDTVYWYQQGPGQDPQFLISFYEKMQSDKGSIPDRFSAQQFSDYHSELNMSSLELGDSALYFCASSLVGSLTDTQYFGPGTRLTVL.

The chain combines TRBV4-1 with TRBJ2-7; D is possibly TRBD1 (6 bases). Germline V gene data show CDR1 as MGHRA and CDR2 as YSYEKL. V lost 1 base, J lost 1 base, and 11 bases lay in between. The CDR3 runs to 15 residues. CDR3 coding DNA: TGCGCCAGCAGCCAAGCCTCAGGGGTTTCCTACGAGCAGTACTTC. Translated: CASSQASGVSYEQYF.

This clone showed up just a few times. The chain is built from TRBV28 and TRBJ1-5; 7 bases agree with TRBD1. V lost 8 bases, J lost 5 bases, and 6 bases stayed unmatched. The CDR3 covers 13 residues. From germline, CDR1 is MDHEN and CDR2 SYDVKM. The CDR3 region has the DNA TGTGCCAGCGCAACAGGGGTTCATCAGCCCCAGCATTTT. Its translation is CASATGVHQPQHF.

The V call is TRBV19, the J call TRBJ2-2; no clear D gene. V dropped 5 bases and J dropped 0 bases, with 10 bases sitting between them. Looked up from germline, CDR1 is LNHDA and CDR2 is SQIVND (reference sequence). This CDR3 is 15 amino acids long. The CDR3 reads CASSVVMANTGELFF. The DNA for the CDR3 is TGTGCCAGTAGTGTTGTAATGGCGAACACCGGGGAGCTGTTTTTT.

DNA for the CDR3: TGTGCCAGTAGTAGGGATGGACTAGCGGGAGTAAGTGGTGAGCAGTTCTTC. This encodes CASSRDGLAGVSGEQFF. The V and J genes are TRBV19 and TRBJ2-1; TRBD2 aligns across 13 bases. The germline CDR1 and CDR2 sequences are LNHDA and SQIVND (reference sequence). The CDR3 runs 17 residues. Losses at the gene ends were 4 bases for V and 9 bases for J; bases not matched to a gene: 12. The whole variable domain, remainder taken from reference TRBV19 and TRBJ2-1, is DGGITQSPKYLFRKEGQNVTLSCEQNLNHDAMYWYRQDPGQGLRLIYYSQIVNDFQKGDIAEGYSVSREKKESFPLTVTSAQKNPTAFYLCASSRDGLAGVSGEQFFGPGTRLTVL.

V is TRBV7-7 and J is TRBJ2-3; no definite D call. Germline loops: CDR1 SSHAT, CDR2 FNYEAQ (reference sequence). The CDR3 loop spans 16 amino acids. V was shortened by 5 bases and J by 1 base, with 16 bases between the two germline ends. As DNA, the CDR3 is TGTGCCAGCAGCCCAGGCGGATTCCCACGCACAGATACGCAGTATTTT. As protein: CASSPGGFPRTDTQYF.

Only one count was recorded for this clone. The chain couples TRBV9 to TRBJ1-1; D is unresolved. This CDR3 has 13 amino acids. V shed 0 bases and J shed 4 bases, with 7 bases lying between them. Germline V gene sequence: CDR1 SGDLS, CDR2 YYNGEE. CDR3 amino acids: CASSVEVVTEAFF. Written as DNA, the CDR3 is TGTGCCAGCAGCGTAGAAGTGGTCACTGAAGCTTTCTTT.

This clone was picked up one time. This sequence joins TRBV7-9 and TRBJ2-3; no reliable D call. There are 16 residues in the CDR3. From germline, CDR1 is SEHNR and CDR2 FQNEAQ (reference sequence). Trimming shortened V by 5 bases and J by 0 bases, and 15 bases separated the two germline ends. CDR3 nucleotide sequence: TGTGCCAGCAGCCTGAGCGTCATCGGGAGCACAGATACGCAGTATTTT. It is translated as CASSLSVIGSTDTQYF.

The V gene is TRBV5-6, the J gene TRBJ1-2; D possibly corresponds to TRBD1 (6 bases). The V gene lost 4 bases and the J gene lost 4 bases, with 8 bases spanning the gap. CDR3 size: 12 residues. From germline, CDR1 is SGHDT and CDR2 YYEEEE. CDR3 bases: TGTGCCAGCAGCCAGGACAGCTATGGCTACACCTTC. It translates to CASSQDSYGYTF.

J is TRBJ2-7 and V is TRBV28; TRBD1 agrees at 10 bases. This CDR3 spans 13 amino acids. With 3 bases clipped from V and 6 bases from J, the junction kept 2 bases outside the gene matches. Germline-derived CDR1 and CDR2 are MDHEN and SYDVKM. The CDR3 sequence is CASSFGDRGEQYF. The CDR3 nucleotides are TGTGCCAGCAGTTTTGGGGACAGGGGCGAGCAGTACTTC.

This chain uses TRBV7-9 with TRBJ2-1; TRBD2 matches 8 bases. Germline V CDR1 and CDR2: SEHNR, FQNEAQ (reference sequence). V shed 4 bases and J 4 bases; nucleotides not matched to a gene: 6. The CDR3 totals 15 residues. The CDR3 DNA reads TGTGCCAGCAGCTCCGCGGGAGGCTCGTACAATGAGCAGTTCTTC. Protein: CASSSAGGSYNEQFF.

The chain has TRBV5-1 and TRBJ2-3; 7 bases line up with TRBD2. The germline V gene encodes CDR1 SGHRS and CDR2 YFSETQ. J lost 1 base, V lost 1 base, and 6 bases had no gene match. The CDR3 sequence is 16 residues long. The CDR3 is CASSLNGGRGTDTQYF. The CDR3 coding sequence is TGCGCCAGCAGCTTGAATGGCGGGAGAGGCACAGATACGCAGTATTTT.

The genes are TRBV6-6 and TRBJ2-1; TRBD1 is a possible D gene (6 bases). The germline CDR1 and CDR2 sequences are MNHNY and SVGAGI (reference sequence). The CDR3 runs to 12 residues. V shed 5 bases and J shed 10 bases, with 12 bases lying between them. The CDR3 DNA follows: TGTGCCAGCAGTCAAACAGGGACCGAGCAGTTCTTC. This translates into CASSQTGTEQFF.

The sample holds a few counts of this clone. This chain joins TRBV14 and TRBJ2-2; 9 positions match TRBD2. V shed 6 bases and J 5 bases; nucleotides not matched to a gene: 10. Germline CDR1 and CDR2: SGHDN and FVKESK. The CDR3 runs to 16 residues. The CDR3 coding sequence is TGTGCCAGCAGTCGGGGGCTAGCGGGGACGACCGGGGAGCTGTTTTTT. Translation: CASSRGLAGTTGELFF. Combining the CDR3 with reference TRBV14 and TRBJ2-2 gives the whole variable domain EAGVTQFPSHSVIEKGQTVTLRCDPISGHDNLYWYRRVMGKEIKFLLHFVKESKQDESGMPNNRFLAERTGGTYSTLKVQPAELEDSGVYFCASSRGLAGTTGELFFGEGSRLTVL.

The chain couples TRBV9 to TRBJ2-7; TRBD1 matches 9 bases. The CDR3 extends over 16 amino acids. In germline, CDR1 is SGDLS, CDR2 YYNGEE. V shed 0 bases and J 2 bases; nucleotides not matched to a gene: 6. CDR3 in amino acids: CASSVGTGASPYEQYF. The CDR3 DNA follows: TGTGCCAGCAGCGTAGGGACAGGGGCGAGCCCCTACGAGCAGTACTTC. Combining the CDR3 with reference TRBV9 and TRBJ2-7 gives the whole variable domain DSGVTQTPKHLITATGQRVTLRCSPRSGDLSVYWYQQSLDQGLQFLIQYYNGEERAKGNILERFSAQQFPDLHSELNLSSLELGDSALYFCASSVGTGASPYEQYFGPGTRLTVT.

The chain uses TRBV7-7 and TRBJ2-2; weak D call: TRBD2 (7 bases). V dropped 1 base and J dropped 2 bases, with 11 bases sitting between them. Germline lookup yields CDR1 SSHAT and CDR2 FNYEAQ (reference sequence). The CDR3 is made up of 16 amino acids. CDR3 in DNA: TGTGCCAGCAGCTTAGTCGGGGGGCCCAACACCGGGGAGCTGTTTTTT. It specifies CASSLVGGPNTGELFF.

The CDR3: CASSTWGQRTEAFF. The CDR3, as DNA: TGTGCCAGTAGTACTTGGGGACAACGCACCGAAGCTTTCTTT. The genes are TRBV19 and TRBJ1-1, with D maybe TRBD1 (6 bases). Looked up from germline, CDR1 is LNHDA and CDR2 is SQIVND (reference sequence). V lost 4 bases to trimming and J lost 8 bases, with 17 bases between them. The CDR3 length is 14 residues.

The chain uses TRBV6-1 and TRBJ2-5, with D perhaps matching TRBD1 or TRBD2 (6 bases each). CDR1 and CDR2 (germline): MNHNS, SASEGT. The CDR3 runs 17 residues. Trimming pared 0 bases from V and 7 bases from J, leaving 21 bases between. CDR3 residues: CASSEAVQGWSGVTQYF. Here the CDR3 DNA reads TGTGCCAGCAGTGAAGCGGTCCAGGGGTGGTCGGGGGTGACCCAGTACTTC.

The chain has TRBV28 and TRBJ2-4; 11 bases agree with TRBD2. The CDR3 is 16 amino acids. Germline trimming cut 8 bases from V and 6 bases from J; bases unmatched to any gene: 12. The germline V gene has CDR1 MDHEN and CDR2 SYDVKM. This chain's CDR3 is CASGSPLGTSGNIQYF. The CDR3 bases are TGTGCCAGCGGAAGCCCCCTAGGGACTAGCGGAAACATTCAGTACTTC.

The chain combines TRBV5-1 with TRBJ2-3, with unresolved D. The CDR3 sequence is 14 residues long. Germline V gene lookup returns CDR1 SGHRS and CDR2 YFSETQ. The V gene lost 2 bases and the J gene lost 7 bases, with 14 bases spanning the gap. CDR3 sequence reads: CASSFTLGLNTQYF. CDR3 in DNA: TGCGCCAGCAGCTTTACCTTGGGGTTGAATACGCAGTATTTT.

J is TRBJ1-5 and V is TRBV6-1; D may be TRBD1 (5 bases). Germline CDR1 and CDR2: MNHNS and SASEGT. Trimming removed 0 bases from V and 7 bases from J, with 13 bases in between. The length of the CDR3 is 15 residues. CDR3 in amino acids: CASSEAGRVWQPQHF. In DNA form, the CDR3 reads TGTGCCAGCAGTGAAGCGGGCAGGGTGTGGCAGCCCCAGCATTTT.

The DNA of the CDR3 is TGTGCCAGCAGCATCCAGGGACTAGCCTACGAGCAGTACTTC. Encoded protein: CASSIQGLAYEQYF. The chain joins TRBV7-9 to TRBJ2-7, with 8 bases fitting TRBD2. Germline V gene lookup returns CDR1 SEHNR and CDR2 FQNEAQ (reference sequence). CDR3 size: 14 residues. Losses at the gene ends were 5 bases for V and 2 bases for J; bases not matched to a gene: 5.

This clone has just one count. The CDR3 DNA sequence: TGTGCCTGGAGTGCCGGGACCTCCTACGAGCAGTACTTC. It codes for CAWSAGTSYEQYF. This chain connects TRBV30 to TRBJ2-7; D is tentatively TRBD1 or TRBD2 (5 bases each). CDR1 is GTSNPN and CDR2 is SVGIG in the germline V gene (reference sequence). This CDR3 has 13 residues. The V gene lost 1 base and the J gene lost 0 bases, with 7 bases spanning the gap.

This clone was found once. The chain is built from TRBV28 and TRBJ2-1; 7 bases are shared with TRBD1. The CDR3 is made up of 15 amino acids. Germline assignment: CDR1 MDHEN and CDR2 SYDVKM. With V trimmed by 6 bases and J by 2 bases, 7 bases remained unmatched. CDR3 region: CASRVGTATYNEQFF. DNA for the CDR3: TGTGCCAGCAGGGTGGGGACAGCAACCTACAATGAGCAGTTCTTC.

This clone was seen a single time. The chain recombines TRBV11-2 with TRBJ2-1; D remains ambiguous. The CDR3 extends over 12 amino acids. CDR1 is SGHAT, CDR2 FQNNGV, per germline. V lost 1 base, J lost 9 bases, and 7 bases lay in between. The CDR3 protein is CASSLGRVEQFF. DNA for the CDR3: TGTGCCAGCAGCTTAGGTCGTGTTGAGCAGTTCTTC.

This clone was detected a few times. This sequence joins TRBV6-6 and TRBJ2-1; TRBD1 agrees at 12 bases. Germline values: CDR1 MNHNY, CDR2 SVGAGI (reference sequence). J was trimmed by 7 bases and V by 6 bases; bases with no gene match: 7. There are 15 residues in the CDR3. This CDR3 reads CASRKGQGAGNEQFF. As DNA, the CDR3 is TGTGCCAGCAGAAAGGGACAGGGGGCGGGAAATGAGCAGTTCTTC.

The rearrangement links TRBV19 to TRBJ1-2; 7 nucleotides line up with TRBD1. Trimming cost V 5 bases and J 8 bases; bases outside gene matches: 17. The CDR3 contains 16 residues. Germline CDR1 LNHDA, CDR2 SQIVND (reference sequence). The CDR3 sequence is CASSPSFDREGGGYTF. DNA for the CDR3: TGTGCCAGTAGTCCTTCTTTCGACAGGGAGGGAGGAGGCTACACCTTC.

The chain combines TRBV2 with TRBJ1-2; the D gene is possibly TRBD1 (6 bases). This CDR3 region has 17 residues. V lost 6 bases to trimming and J lost 1 base, with 21 bases between them. CDR1 SNHLY and CDR2 FYNNEI come from the germline V gene. CDR3 nucleotide sequence: TGTGCCAGCAGATCCCCGGGTGACAGGCGAGATAACTATGGCTACACCTTC. Translated: CASRSPGDRRDNYGYTF. Supplemented by reference TRBV2 and TRBJ1-2, the full variable domain reads EPEVTQTPSHQVTQMGQEVILRCVPISNHLYFYWYRQILGQKVEFLVSFYNNEISEKSEIFDDQFSVERPDGSNFTLKIRSTKLEDSAMYFCASRSPGDRRDNYGYTFGSGTRLTVV.